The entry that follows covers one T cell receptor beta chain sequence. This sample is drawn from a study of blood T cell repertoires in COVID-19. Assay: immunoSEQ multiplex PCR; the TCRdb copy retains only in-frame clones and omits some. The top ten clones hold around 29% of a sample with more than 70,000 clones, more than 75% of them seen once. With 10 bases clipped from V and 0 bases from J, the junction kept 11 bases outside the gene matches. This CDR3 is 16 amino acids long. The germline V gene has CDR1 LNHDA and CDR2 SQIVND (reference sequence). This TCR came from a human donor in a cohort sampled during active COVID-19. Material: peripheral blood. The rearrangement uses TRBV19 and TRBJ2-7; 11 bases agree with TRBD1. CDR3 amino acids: CATRRRGTGGSYEQYF. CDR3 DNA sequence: TGTGCCACTCGCCGGAGAGGGACAGGGGGCTCCTACGAGCAGTACTTC.